Listed below are T cell receptor beta chains from one sample, sequenced in a study of shared clonotypes between healthy human individuals. Only in-frame clones appear in the TCRdb table, and some are missing; sequencing was by immunoSEQ multiplex PCR. The table records 2 million to 2.5 million clones, 85% to 95% of them present only once. The material sequenced was naive CD4+ T cells from PBMCs. The source of these receptors is a man between 18 and 35 years old in good health. Some clones in this sample may be carry-over from other donors' samples. CDR3s include the opening cysteine and the closing phenylalanine or tryptophan. Fields, in order: clone size, V gene, D gene, J gene, CDR3 protein, CDR3 DNA. D genes are given only for firm matches. Clone size is stated in some rows and not others, as once, few, many or a class when expanded.

>once|TRBV5-1|TRBD1|TRBJ1-2
CASSFWDRGPDGYTF
TGCGCCAGCAGCTTTTGGGACAGGGGGCCGGATGGCTACACCTTC
>once|TRBV27|.|TRBJ2-5
CASSLFDSQETQYF
TGTGCCAGCAGTTTATTTGACAGCCAAGAGACCCAGTACTTC
>.|TRBV2|TRBD1|TRBJ1-2
CASSERTGSVNGYTF
TGTGCCAGCAGTGAACGGACAGGGTCGGTAAATGGCTACACCTTC
>once|TRBV28|.|TRBJ1-2
CASSLSGGAHGYTF
TGTGCCAGCAGTTTATCGGGGGGGGCTCATGGCTACACCTTC
>once|TRBV11-3|.|TRBJ2-3
CASSPQVRGTDTQYF
TGTGCCAGCAGCCCCCAGGTCCGAGGCACAGATACGCAGTATTTT
>.|TRBV2|.|TRBJ2-7
CASSWTAPLSEQYF
TGTGCCAGCAGTTGGACAGCACCCTTGTCCGAGCAGTACTTC
>.|TRBV27|.|TRBJ1-5
CASSFTAGTYDGNQPQHF
TGTGCCAGCAGTTTCACAGCCGGGACATACGATGGGAATCAGCCCCAGCATTTT
>.|TRBV12-5|.|TRBJ1-3
CASGPGGGNTIYF
TGTGCTAGTGGTCCCGGTGGTGGAAACACCATATATTTT
>.|TRBV4-2|.|TRBJ2-1
CASSQPGGTVYNEQFF
TGTGCCAGCAGCCAACCCGGCGGGACAGTATACAATGAGCAGTTCTTC
>.|TRBV9|.|TRBJ1-1
CASSVVADVGTEAFF
TGTGCCAGCAGCGTAGTAGCGGATGTGGGCACTGAAGCTTTCTTT
>.|TRBV7-2|.|TRBJ2-5
CASSTRQTRETQYF
TGTGCCAGCAGCACCCGACAGACGCGGGAGACCCAGTACTTC
>.|TRBV2|TRBD2|TRBJ2-7
CASSGEGLADYEQYF
TGTGCCAGCAGTGGGGAGGGACTAGCGGACTACGAGCAGTACTTC
>once|TRBV7-6|.|TRBJ2-2
CASSLGTSNTGELFF
TGTGCCAGCAGCTTGGGGACGTCGAACACCGGGGAGCTGTTTTTT
>once|TRBV5-6|.|TRBJ2-7
CASRIGTHHSYEQYF
TGTGCCAGCAGGATTGGGACCCACCACTCCTACGAGCAGTACTTC
>.|TRBV4-3|.|TRBJ2-3
CASSQEASDTQYF
TGCGCCAGCAGCCAAGAGGCTTCGGATACGCAGTATTTT
>.|TRBV28|.|TRBJ2-7
CASSLNWSSYEQYF
TGTGCCAGCAGTTTAAATTGGAGCTCCTACGAGCAGTACTTC
>.|TRBV19|TRBD1|TRBJ1-1
CASSIDGTGETEAFF
TGTGCCAGTAGTATAGACGGGACAGGGGAAACTGAAGCTTTCTTT
>.|TRBV6-6|TRBD1|TRBJ1-5
CASSYSADRAGVAQHF
TGTGCCAGCAGTTACTCGGCGGACAGGGCGGGGGTGGCCCAGCATTTT
>.|TRBV5-5|TRBD1|TRBJ2-1
CASRATGTGLNEQFF
TGTGCCAGCAGAGCAACCGGGACAGGTCTAAATGAGCAGTTCTTC
>.|TRBV28|.|TRBJ1-1
CAGGRRAVTEAFF
TGTGCCGGGGGCAGAAGGGCAGTGACTGAAGCTTTCTTT
>.|TRBV9|TRBD2|TRBJ2-7
CASSVGAGGIYEQYF
TGTGCCAGCAGCGTAGGAGCGGGAGGAATCTACGAGCAGTACTTC
>.|TRBV7-3|TRBD1|TRBJ2-5
CASSLSGQGRETQYF
TGTGCCAGCAGCCTGTCCGGACAGGGGAGAGAGACCCAGTACTTC
>.|TRBV11-3|.|TRBJ2-3
CASSLGGTSTDTQYF
TGTGCCAGCAGCCTAGGGGGGACAAGCACAGATACGCAGTATTTT
>.|TRBV29-1|TRBD1|TRBJ1-1
CSGGQGVITEAFF
TGCAGCGGGGGACAGGGGGTAATCACTGAAGCTTTCTTT
>.|TRBV2|TRBD1|TRBJ2-6
CASKTPGTGSSGANVLTF
TGTGCCAGCAAAACCCCCGGGACAGGGAGCTCTGGGGCCAACGTCCTGACTTTC
>.|TRBV2|TRBD2|TRBJ2-2
CASSEWVQTTSGRTNTGELFF
TGTGCCAGCAGTGAATGGGTGCAAACGACTAGCGGGAGGACGAACACCGGGGAGCTGTTTTTT
>.|TRBV9|TRBD1|TRBJ1-6
CASSEGQGVSNSPLHF
TGTGCCAGCAGCGAGGGACAGGGAGTTTCTAATTCACCCCTCCACTTT
>.|TRBV10-3|TRBD1|TRBJ2-1
CAISGDRGRMSHEQFF
TGTGCCATCAGTGGAGACAGGGGGCGCATGAGTCATGAGCAGTTCTTC
>.|TRBV2|TRBD2|TRBJ2-3
CASSEGTSADTQYF
TGTGCCAGCAGTGAAGGGACTAGTGCGGATACGCAGTATTTT
>.|TRBV29-1|.|TRBJ1-2
CSVDGQTNQGYTF
TGCAGCGTTGATGGACAGACGAACCAGGGCTACACCTTC
>.|TRBV2|.|TRBJ2-5
CASSEAGQETQYF
TGTGCCAGCAGTGAAGCGGGCCAAGAGACCCAGTACTTC
>.|TRBV30|.|TRBJ1-5
CAWSVSGLSPPQHF
TGTGCCTGGAGTGTGTCAGGCCTAAGCCCGCCCCAGCATTTT
>.|TRBV28|.|TRBJ1-3
CASSLTAGNTIYF
TGTGCCAGCAGTTTAACTGCTGGAAACACCATATATTTT